This T cell receptor (beta chain) is from a study of CD4 T cell repertoires in COVID-19. Study in general: Relabeled CFSE-low cells, IL-2-expanded for more than 9 days, met spikes from other coronaviruses. The study, taken as a whole, reports: Several top expanded SARS-CoV-2-reactive clonotypes were shared by two or three memory subsets. In SARS-CoV and/or HKU1 spike cultures, between 7 and 25% of SARS-CoV-2 clonotypes reappeared.

A word on this clone: Its antigen is not known.

This table comes from immunoSEQ multiplex PCR, and its TCRdb copy is limited to in-frame clones, with some not included. The sample has about 24,000 clones, 93% seen once. No culture step preceded sequencing of the ex vivo isolated memory T cells. This receptor was obtained from a human donor who had COVID-19. The sample was circulating follicular helper CD4+ T cells (cTfh) from blood, taken before the COVID-19 pandemic.

The CDR3 bases are TGTGCCAGCTCTGCAGCGGGAGCGAACACCGGGGAGCTGTTTTTT. Translating gives CASSAAGANTGELFF. V and J are TRBV18 and TRBJ2-2, with TRBD2 identical over 8 bases. The CDR3 has 15 amino acids. Germline V gives CDR1 KGHSH, CDR2 LQKENI. The ends lost 6 bases at V and 0 bases at J; junction bases unmatched: 3.